Here is one T cell receptor beta chain with its context. The CDR3 runs 19 residues. Germline loops: CDR1 MNHEY, CDR2 SVGEGT. V trimming: 4 bases; J trimming: 4 bases; junction bases outside the gene matches: 18. This entry belongs to a study of blood T cell repertoires in COVID-19. Study background: Donors in the United States, Italy and Spain gave samples during acute or convalescent COVID-19. PBMCs, B-cell-depleted T cells, or T cells provided the cDNA or gDNA that made up the material.

Per the original methods: Counts of nucleated cells, estimated from reference gene primer amplification, were obtained. Some clones are missing from TCRdb's copy, which holds only in-frame ones; the method was immunoSEQ multiplex PCR. V and J calls and clone size are given by that table; D and trimming were obtained from the DNA. The table shows some 66,000 clones, with about 91% occurring only once. The sequenced material came from peripheral blood. The TCR sequence derives from a human donor in a cohort sampled during active COVID-19. The chain is built from TRBV6-2 or TRBV6-3 and TRBJ2-4; TRBD2 matches 8 bases. In DNA, the CDR3 is TGTGCCAGCAGTTTCCCGTTCGGGCGGGGGGAACTTGGGAAAAACATTCAGTACTTC. Translating it yields CASSFPFGRGELGKNIQYF.